This T cell receptor beta chain was found in a study of OX40 agonist ivuxolimab in advanced cancers. Study details: Two cutaneous melanoma patients and one hepatocellular carcinoma patient, three in all, had partial responses. The study's findings and limits: Some patients without response likewise showed low normalized clonal expansion.

Profiled with immunoSEQ multiplex PCR; TCRdb holds only in-frame clones, not every one. The sample has under 80,000 clones; roughly nine tenths are singletons. This CDR3 is built from 15 residues. V shed 2 bases and J shed 0 bases, with 8 bases lying between them. Germline CDR1 is MNHEY and CDR2 is SVGAGI. This clone was seen just once. Its specificity is not known. The sequence came from an adult with an advanced solid tumor such as melanoma, head and neck, liver or kidney cancer. This specimen consisted of CD4+ or CD8+ T cells sorted from blood, obtained in a trial of the OX40 agonist ivuxolimab. This chain links TRBV6-5 with TRBJ2-1; D unresolved. The CDR3 here is CASSYVGYSYNEQFF. The DNA for the CDR3 is TGTGCCAGCAGTTACGTCGGTTACTCCTACAATGAGCAGTTCTTC.